The rows below give T cell receptor beta chains drawn from one sample of a study of OX40 agonist ivuxolimab in advanced cancers. Repertoires were generated with immunoSEQ multiplex PCR, while TCRdb's copy carries only in-frame clones and drops some. The sample yields about 100,000 clones, around 91% seen once. Sequences were derived from CD4+ or CD8+ T cells sorted from blood, sampled in a trial of the OX40 agonist ivuxolimab. These receptor sequences come from an adult with an advanced solid tumor such as melanoma, head and neck, liver or kidney cancer. The CDR3 runs from the conserved cysteine through the conserved F or W.

TRBV9 CASSSRTSQGPGGVNEQFF
TRBV7-2 CASSLQTGGGEKLFF
TRBV5-1 CASSLVGQETQYF
TRBV5-1 CASSLDQGGKGGYTF
TRBV11-3 CASRQGDSNQPQHF
TRBV5-1 CASSGLSHSADTQYF
TRBV6-5 CASRRAGGPYEQYF
TRBV5-6 CASSLQGANTIYF
TRBV5-1 CASSPEGGETQYF
TRBV2 CASREQEGLQPQHF
TRBV14 CASSQGIASYQETQYF
TRBV7-9 CASSLVGVTEAFF
TRBV7-8 CASSLLGSGGTSTDTQYF
TRBV27 CASSLSRTGKAGELFF
TRBV5-1 CASSQSPARGEKLFF
TRBV11-2 CASSRDGKDYGYTF
TRBV2 CASSPGGVGDTQYF
TRBV5-1 CASSLRGGALNEQFF
TRBV5-1 CASSLERSTDTQYF
TRBV11-2 CASSLQPNTEAFF
TRBV7-3 CASSQQGVGYGYTF
TRBV14 CASSQDVPLAGGPWQNEQFF
TRBV11-2 CASSFRTGANEQFF
TRBV6-5 CASSSQRANGGYGYTF
TRBV5-1 CASSGTGNTGELFF
TRBV13 CASSHPRTEAFF
TRBV5-1 CASSLDPGLPTGELFF
TRBV2 CASSGQGLGTGELFF
TRBV4-2 CASSQDSAGGSGDTQYF
TRBV29-1 CSVRGTGDTEAFF
TRBV5-1 CASSLIAGASYNEQFF
TRBV7-2 CASSLGTGQGWYEQYF
TRBV4-1 CASRPEGGGAYEQYF
TRBV18 CASSRAAYGYNEQFF
TRBV5-4 CASSTAQGNSYEQYF
TRBV5-6 CASSLVGQGAYEQYF
TRBV29-1 CSVRQGPNTGELFF
TRBV7-9 CASSDPSGGTAHTQYF
TRBV5-1 CASSLGFRGRDTEAFF
TRBV27 CASSTLDPSYSYEQYF
TRBV29-1 CSVEAGNEQFF
TRBV6-1 CASSGGTGAYEQYF
TRBV5-1 CASSLADVKNNEQFF
TRBV11-1 CASSLAGGYGYTF
TRBV2 CASRGTTGGANTQYF
TRBV14 CASSQEPTASLRTQYF
TRBV5-4 CASSLGTGFYEQYF
TRBV5-4 CASSDGRANSPLHF
TRBV5-1 CASSYQEYYEQYF
TRBV18 CASSPQGRNEQFF
TRBV7-9 CASSLSGTGAHQPQHF
TRBV5-4 CASSSVGGYYEQYF
TRBV28 CASSLLGGGQETQYF
TRBV28 CASSLQGRGLYGYTF
TRBV5-1 CASSPIDRFYEQYF